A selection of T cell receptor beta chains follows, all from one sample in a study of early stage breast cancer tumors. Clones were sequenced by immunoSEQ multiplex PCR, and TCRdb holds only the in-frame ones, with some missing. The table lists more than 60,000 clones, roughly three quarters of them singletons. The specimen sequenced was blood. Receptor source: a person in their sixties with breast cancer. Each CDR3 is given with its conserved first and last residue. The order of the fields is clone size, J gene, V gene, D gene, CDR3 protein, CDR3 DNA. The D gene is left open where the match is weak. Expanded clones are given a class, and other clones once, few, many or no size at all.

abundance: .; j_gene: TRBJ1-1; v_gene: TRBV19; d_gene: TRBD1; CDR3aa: CASSIGQGWTEAFF; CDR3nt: TGTGCCAGTAGTATTGGACAGGGGTGGACTGAAGCTTTCTTT
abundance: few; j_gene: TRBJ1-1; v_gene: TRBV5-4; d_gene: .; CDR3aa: CASSSSRAPETFF; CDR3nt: TGTGCCAGCAGCTCCAGCAGGGCCCCGGAGACTTTCTTT
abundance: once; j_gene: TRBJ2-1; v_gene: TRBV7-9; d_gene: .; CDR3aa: CASSPRDGLLYNEQFF; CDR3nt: TGTGCCAGCAGCCCCCGTGACGGACTATTGTACAATGAGCAGTTCTTC
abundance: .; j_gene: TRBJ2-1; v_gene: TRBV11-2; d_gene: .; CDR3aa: CASSKDLGNEQFF; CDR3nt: TGTGCCAGCAGCAAGGACCTGGGGAATGAGCAGTTCTTC
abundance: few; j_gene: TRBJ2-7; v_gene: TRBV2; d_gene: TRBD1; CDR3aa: CANRGRAYEQYF; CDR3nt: TGTGCCAACAGGGGGCGGGCCTACGAGCAGTACTTC
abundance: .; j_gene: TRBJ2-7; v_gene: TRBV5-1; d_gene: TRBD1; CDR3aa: CASSSRQGETYEQYF; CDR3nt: TGCGCCAGCAGCAGTCGACAGGGCGAGACCTACGAGCAGTACTTC
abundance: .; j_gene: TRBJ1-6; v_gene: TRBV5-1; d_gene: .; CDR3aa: CASSFTSNNSPLHF; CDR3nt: TGCGCCAGCAGCTTTACCAGTAATAATTCACCCCTCCACTTT
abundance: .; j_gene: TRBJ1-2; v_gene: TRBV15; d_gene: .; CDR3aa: CATSRDSQTGGYTF; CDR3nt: TGTGCCACCAGCAGAGATTCACAGACGGGTGGCTACACCTTC
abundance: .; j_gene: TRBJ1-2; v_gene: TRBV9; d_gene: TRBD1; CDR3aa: CASSVEDRPLYGYTF; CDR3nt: TGTGCCAGCAGCGTGGAGGACAGGCCTCTCTATGGCTACACCTTC
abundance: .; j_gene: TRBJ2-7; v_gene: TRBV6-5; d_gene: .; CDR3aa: CASSYLFRNSYEQYF; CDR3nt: TGTGCCAGCAGTTACCTTTTCAGAAACTCCTACGAGCAGTACTTC
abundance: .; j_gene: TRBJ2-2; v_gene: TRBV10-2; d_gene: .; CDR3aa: CASSLKDTGELFF; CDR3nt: TGCGCCAGCAGTTTAAAGGACACCGGGGAGCTGTTTTTT
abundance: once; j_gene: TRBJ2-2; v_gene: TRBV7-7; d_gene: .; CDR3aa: CASSPGPENTGELFF; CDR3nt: TGTGCTAGCTCTCCCGGACCTGAGAACACCGGGGAGCTGTTTTTT
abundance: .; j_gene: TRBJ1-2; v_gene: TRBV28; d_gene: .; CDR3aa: CASSRQLGGGGYTF; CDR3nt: TGTGCCAGCAGTCGTCAACTGGGGGGCGGTGGCTACACCTTC
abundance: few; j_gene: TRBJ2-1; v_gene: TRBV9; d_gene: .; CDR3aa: CASSKQAWDEQFF; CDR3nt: TGTGCCAGCAGCAAACAGGCTTGGGATGAGCAGTTCTTC
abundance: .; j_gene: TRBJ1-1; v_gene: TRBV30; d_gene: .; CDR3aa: CAFLAGYVEAFF; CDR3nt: TGTGCCTTCCTCGCAGGGTACGTTGAAGCTTTCTTT
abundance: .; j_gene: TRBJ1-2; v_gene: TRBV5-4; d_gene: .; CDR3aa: CASSPGGQRGYTF; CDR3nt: TGTGCCAGCAGCCCGGGGGGGCAGAGAGGCTACACCTTC